This T cell receptor beta chain was profiled in a study of T cell responses to AZD1222 COVID-19 vaccine. Study-level results: Reportedly, nearly half the spike-specific TCRs target unmutated variant regions.

Clones were read by immunoSEQ multiplex PCR, and TCRdb kept only the in-frame ones, dropping some. This sample carries approximately 110,000 clones, 87% of them seen once, and the ten largest clones take over 4%. In the case of this clone: The target antigen is unknown.

The V end was cut by 1 base, the J end by 7 bases, with 12 bases between. CDR1 and CDR2 from the germline V gene are KGHDR and SFDVKD. This CDR3 comprises 15 residues. The rearrangement joins TRBV24-1 to TRBJ2-2; TRBD2 is a possible D gene (6 bases). Material: peripheral blood, obtained on day 0 of AZD1222 vaccination. This clonotype was obtained from an adult in good health. CDR3: CATSDFGGADGELFF. Written as DNA, the CDR3 is TGTGCCACCAGTGATTTCGGCGGGGCTGACGGGGAGCTGTTTTTT.